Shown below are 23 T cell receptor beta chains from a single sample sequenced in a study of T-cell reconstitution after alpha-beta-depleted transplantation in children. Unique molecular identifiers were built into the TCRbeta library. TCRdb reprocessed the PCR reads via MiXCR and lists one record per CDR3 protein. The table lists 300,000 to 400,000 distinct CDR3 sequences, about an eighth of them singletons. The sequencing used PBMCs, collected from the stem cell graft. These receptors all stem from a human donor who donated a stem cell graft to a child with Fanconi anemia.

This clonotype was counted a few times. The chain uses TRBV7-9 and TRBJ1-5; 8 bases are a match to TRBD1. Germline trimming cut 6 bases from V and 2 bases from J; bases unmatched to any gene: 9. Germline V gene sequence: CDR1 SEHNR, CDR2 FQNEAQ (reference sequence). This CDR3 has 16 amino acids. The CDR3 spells CASSLDRGIGNQPQHF. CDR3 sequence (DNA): TGTGCCAGCAGTCTCGACAGGGGAATTGGCAATCAGCCCCAGCATTTT.

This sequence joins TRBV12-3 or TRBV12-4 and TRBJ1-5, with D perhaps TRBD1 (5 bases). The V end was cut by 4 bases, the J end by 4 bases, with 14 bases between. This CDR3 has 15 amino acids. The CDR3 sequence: CASSSLGTDNQPQHF. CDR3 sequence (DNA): TGTGCCAGCAGTTCACTAGGGACCGATAATCAGCCCCAGCATTTT.

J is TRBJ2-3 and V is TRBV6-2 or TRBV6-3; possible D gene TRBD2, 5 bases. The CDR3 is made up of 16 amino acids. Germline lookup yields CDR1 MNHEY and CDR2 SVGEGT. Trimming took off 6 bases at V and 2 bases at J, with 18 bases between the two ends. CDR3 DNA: TGTGCCAGCAGCTTCGGGAAGCGGCCTTTCACAGATACGCAGTATTTT. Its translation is CASSFGKRPFTDTQYF.

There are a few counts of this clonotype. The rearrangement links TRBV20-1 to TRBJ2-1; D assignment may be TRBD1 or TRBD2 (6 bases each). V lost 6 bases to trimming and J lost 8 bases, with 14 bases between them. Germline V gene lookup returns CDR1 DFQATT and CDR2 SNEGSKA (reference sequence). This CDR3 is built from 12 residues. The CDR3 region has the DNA TGCAGTGCACATGTGGGGGGCCATGAGCAGTTCTTC. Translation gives CSAHVGGHEQFF.

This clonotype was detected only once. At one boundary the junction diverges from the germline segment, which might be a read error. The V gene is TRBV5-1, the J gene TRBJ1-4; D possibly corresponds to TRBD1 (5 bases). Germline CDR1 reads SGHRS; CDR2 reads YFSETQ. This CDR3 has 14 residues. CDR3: CASSLGGTKEKLFF. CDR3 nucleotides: TGCGCCAGCAGCTTGGGCGGGACTAAGGAAAAACTGTTTTTT. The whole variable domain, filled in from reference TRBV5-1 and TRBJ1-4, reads KAGVTQTPRYLIKTRGQQVTLSCSPISGHRSVSWYQQTPGQGLQFLFEYFSETQRNKGNFPGRFSGRQFSNSRSEMNVSTLELGDSALYLCASSLGGTKEKLFFGSGTQLSVL.

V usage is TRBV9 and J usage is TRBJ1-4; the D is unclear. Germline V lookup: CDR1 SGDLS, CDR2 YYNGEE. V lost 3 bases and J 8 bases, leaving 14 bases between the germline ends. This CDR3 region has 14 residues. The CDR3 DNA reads TGTGCCAGCAGCGGCCGGGCCCGGGGAGAAAAACTGTTTTTT. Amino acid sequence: CASSGRARGEKLFF. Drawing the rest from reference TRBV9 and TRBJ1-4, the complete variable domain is DSGVTQTPKHLITATGQRVTLRCSPRSGDLSVYWYQQSLDQGLQFLIQYYNGEERAKGNILERFSAQQFPDLHSELNLSSLELGDSALYFCASSGRARGEKLFFGSGTQLSVL.

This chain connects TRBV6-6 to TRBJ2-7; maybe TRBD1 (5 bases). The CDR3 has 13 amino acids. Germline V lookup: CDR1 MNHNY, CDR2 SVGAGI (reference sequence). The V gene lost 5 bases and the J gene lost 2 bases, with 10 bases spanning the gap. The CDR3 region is CASSLGATYEQYF. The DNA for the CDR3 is TGTGCCAGCAGTCTAGGGGCCACCTACGAGCAGTACTTC.

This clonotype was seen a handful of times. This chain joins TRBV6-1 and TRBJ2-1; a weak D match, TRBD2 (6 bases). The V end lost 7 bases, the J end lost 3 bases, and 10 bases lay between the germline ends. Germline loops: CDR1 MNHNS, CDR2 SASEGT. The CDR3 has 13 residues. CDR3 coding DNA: TGTGCCAGCACCGGGGGATTCTACAATGAGCAGTTCTTC. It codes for CASTGGFYNEQFF.

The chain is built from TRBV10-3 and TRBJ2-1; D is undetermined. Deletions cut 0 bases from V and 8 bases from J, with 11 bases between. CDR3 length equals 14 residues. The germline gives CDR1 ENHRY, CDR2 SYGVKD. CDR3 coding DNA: TGTGCCATCAGTGAGTCGAGCTCGAGAGATGAGCAGTTCTTC. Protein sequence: CAISESSSRDEQFF.

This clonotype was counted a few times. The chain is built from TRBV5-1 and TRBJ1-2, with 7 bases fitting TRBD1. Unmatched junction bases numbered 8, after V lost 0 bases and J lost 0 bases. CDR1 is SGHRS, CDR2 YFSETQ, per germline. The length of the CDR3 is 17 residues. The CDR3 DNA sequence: TGCGCCAGCAGCTTGGCCCGACAGGGCAGAGCTAACTATGGCTACACCTTC. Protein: CASSLARQGRANYGYTF.

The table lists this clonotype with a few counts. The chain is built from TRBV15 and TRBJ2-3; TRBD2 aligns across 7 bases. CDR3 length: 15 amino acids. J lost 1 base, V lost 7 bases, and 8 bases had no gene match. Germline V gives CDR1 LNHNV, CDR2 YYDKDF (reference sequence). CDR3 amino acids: CATILGLGGTDTQYF. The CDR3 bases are TGTGCCACCATTCTTGGACTAGGGGGCACAGATACGCAGTATTTT.

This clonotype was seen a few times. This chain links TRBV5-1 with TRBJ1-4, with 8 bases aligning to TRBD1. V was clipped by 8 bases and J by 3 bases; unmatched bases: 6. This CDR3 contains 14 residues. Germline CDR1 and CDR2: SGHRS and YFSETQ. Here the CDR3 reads CASGQGNSNEKLFF. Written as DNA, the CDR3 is TGCGCCAGTGGACAGGGAAATTCTAATGAAAAACTGTTTTTT.

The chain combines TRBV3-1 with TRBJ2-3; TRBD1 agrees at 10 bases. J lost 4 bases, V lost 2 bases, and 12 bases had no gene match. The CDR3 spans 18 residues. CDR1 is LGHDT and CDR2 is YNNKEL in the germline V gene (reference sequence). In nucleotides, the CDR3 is TGTGCCAGCAGCCAAAGGTCGTTGCGGGACAGGGGAGCAGATACGCAGTATTTT. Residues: CASSQRSLRDRGADTQYF.

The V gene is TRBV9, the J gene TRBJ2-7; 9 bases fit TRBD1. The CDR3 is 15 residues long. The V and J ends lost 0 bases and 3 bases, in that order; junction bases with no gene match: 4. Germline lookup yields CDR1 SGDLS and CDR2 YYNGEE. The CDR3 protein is CASSVDPGQGYEQYF. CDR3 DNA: TGTGCCAGCAGCGTAGACCCGGGACAGGGCTACGAGCAGTACTTC.

CDR3 protein: CASSSSGGAVGDEQFF. The CDR3 coding sequence is TGTGCCAGCAGTTCTAGCGGGGGGGCAGTAGGCGATGAGCAGTTCTTC. The gene calls are TRBV28 and TRBJ2-1; 12 bases align to TRBD2. Germline CDR1 and CDR2: MDHEN and SYDVKM. This CDR3 is built from 16 residues. J lost 8 bases, V lost 4 bases, and 9 bases had no gene match.

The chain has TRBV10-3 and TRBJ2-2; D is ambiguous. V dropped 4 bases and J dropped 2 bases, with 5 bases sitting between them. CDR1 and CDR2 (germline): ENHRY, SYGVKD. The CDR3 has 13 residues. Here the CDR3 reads CAISVGNTGELFF. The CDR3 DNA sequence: TGTGCCATCAGTGTAGGTAACACCGGGGAGCTGTTTTTT.

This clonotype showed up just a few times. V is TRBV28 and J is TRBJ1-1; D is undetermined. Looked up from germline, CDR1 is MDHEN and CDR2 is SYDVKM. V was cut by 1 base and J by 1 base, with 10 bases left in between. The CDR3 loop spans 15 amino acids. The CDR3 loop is CASSLLRSGNTEAFF. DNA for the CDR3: TGTGCCAGCAGTTTATTAAGGTCAGGGAACACTGAAGCTTTCTTT.

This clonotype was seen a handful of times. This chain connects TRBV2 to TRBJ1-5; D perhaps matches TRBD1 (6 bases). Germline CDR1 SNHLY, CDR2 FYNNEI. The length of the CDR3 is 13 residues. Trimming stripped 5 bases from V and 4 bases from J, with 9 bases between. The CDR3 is CASSRQANQPQHF. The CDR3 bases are TGTGCCAGCAGTCGACAGGCTAATCAGCCCCAGCATTTT.

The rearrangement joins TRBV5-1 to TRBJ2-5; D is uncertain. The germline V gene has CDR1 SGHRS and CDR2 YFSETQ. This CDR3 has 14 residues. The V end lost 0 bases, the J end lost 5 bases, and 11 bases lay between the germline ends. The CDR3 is CASSLDPSSETQYF. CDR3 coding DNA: TGCGCCAGCAGCTTGGACCCATCCTCGGAGACCCAGTACTTC. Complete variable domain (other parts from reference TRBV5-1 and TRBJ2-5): KAGVTQTPRYLIKTRGQQVTLSCSPISGHRSVSWYQQTPGQGLQFLFEYFSETQRNKGNFPGRFSGRQFSNSRSEMNVSTLELGDSALYLCASSLDPSSETQYFGPGTRLLVL.

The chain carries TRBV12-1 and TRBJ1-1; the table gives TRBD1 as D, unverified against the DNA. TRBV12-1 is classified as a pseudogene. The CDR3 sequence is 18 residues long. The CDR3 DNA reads TGTGCCAGCAGCTTTTCCTTGGCGGGACAGCAAAAGAACACTGAAGCTTTCTTT. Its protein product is CASSFSLAGQQKNTEAFF.

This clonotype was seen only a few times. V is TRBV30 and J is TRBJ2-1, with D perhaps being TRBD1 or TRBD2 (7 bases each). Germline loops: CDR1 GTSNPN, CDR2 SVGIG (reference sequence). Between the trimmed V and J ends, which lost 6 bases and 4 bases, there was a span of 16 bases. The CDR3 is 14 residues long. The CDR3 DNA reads TGTGCCTGCGCCAGGGGGGGTAGATACAATGAGCAGTTCTTC. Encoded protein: CACARGGRYNEQFF. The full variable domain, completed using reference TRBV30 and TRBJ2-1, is SQTIHQWPATLVQPVGSPLSLECTVEGTSNPNLYWYRQAAGRGLQLLFYSVGIGQISSEVPQNLSASRPQDRQFILSSKKLLLSDSGFYLCACARGGRYNEQFFGPGTRLTVL.

The CDR3 DNA is TGTGCCAGCAGTGAAGCACAGGGGATGAACACTGAAGCTTTCTTT. It yields the protein CASSEAQGMNTEAFF. The chain uses TRBV6-1 and TRBJ1-1; 7 bases agree with TRBD1. The CDR3 is 15 residues long. From germline, CDR1 is MNHNS and CDR2 SASEGT. The ends lost 0 bases at V and 0 bases at J; junction bases unmatched: 1.

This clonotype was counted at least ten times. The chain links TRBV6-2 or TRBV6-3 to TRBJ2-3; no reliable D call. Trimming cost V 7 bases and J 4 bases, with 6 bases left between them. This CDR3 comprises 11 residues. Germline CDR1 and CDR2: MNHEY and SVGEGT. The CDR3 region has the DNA TGTGCCAGCAAGCGTTCAGATACGCAGTATTTT. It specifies CASKRSDTQYF.